This TCR beta chain was recovered during a study of vaccination and CD4 T cells after COVID-19. The wider study: A positive SARS-CoV-2 nasal swab PCR result was recorded for each convalescent patient; about 9 were mild and one severe. A median of about 98 days (range 35 to 161) separated diagnosis from post-COVID sampling.

This clonotype was counted only a few times. TCRdb re-derived calls from the PCR reads in MiXCR, one entry per CDR3 protein. Here the sample spans 20,000 to 25,000 distinct CDR3 sequences, around 57% being singletons. With V trimmed by 2 bases and J by 1 base, 5 bases remained unmatched. This CDR3 contains 17 residues. The germline gives CDR1 SEHNR, CDR2 FQNEAQ (reference sequence). The chain links TRBV7-9 to TRBJ2-4; 10 bases agree with TRBD2. This clonotype originated in a human donor who had recovered from COVID-19. The specimen comprised CD4+ T cells from blood, sampled before SARS-CoV-2 vaccination. The CDR3 here is CASSLPSGSGAKNIQYF. The CDR3 DNA reads as TGTGCCAGCAGCTTACCTAGCGGGAGCGGTGCCAAAAACATTCAGTACTTC.